This TCR beta chain was obtained from a study of T cell responses to AZD1222 COVID-19 vaccine. The germline V gene encodes CDR1 SGHRS and CDR2 YFSETQ. With V trimmed by 6 bases and J by 7 bases, 11 bases remained unmatched. The CDR3 consists of 15 residues. Concerning this clone: Its antigen is not identified.

The protocol was immunoSEQ multiplex PCR, while the TCRdb copy is restricted to in-frame clones and leaves out a portion. The sample yields more than 110,000 clones, around 90% seen once. Study results and caveats: There were vaccine-associated CD4 TCRs across spike, dominant at 160-218 and 743-854. At baseline, just a handful of AZD1222 recipients tested seropositive. Donors in the cohort were predominantly white British and more often female, and clonal diversity was possibly underestimated. Repertoires were obtained solely post-peak T cell response.

The chain couples TRBV5-1 to TRBJ2-1; 9 bases map to TRBD1. This material consisted of peripheral blood, taken 28 days after the second AZD1222 dose. This receptor was taken from an adult who received the AZD1222 COVID-19 vaccine. The CDR3 region is CASKTGTGYWNEQFF. CDR3 sequence (DNA): TGCGCCAGCAAAACCGGGACAGGGTACTGGAATGAGCAGTTCTTC.